Following are 11 T cell receptor beta chains from one sample sequenced in a study of T-cell memory formation after mild COVID-19. TCRdb passed the 5' RACE reads through MiXCR, listing each CDR3 protein once. This table has 200,000 to 250,000 distinct CDR3 sequences, 7.5% to 10% appearing once. The material sequenced was PBMCs or a T cell subset sorted from them (not recorded which). The receptors here all came from a man between 18 and 29 years old who had mild COVID-19 (a few samples of this study predate the infection). Cell type and time point are not known.

This clonotype has just a few counts. The genes are TRBV3-1 and TRBJ2-2; no reliable D call. CDR1 LGHDT and CDR2 YNNKEL come from the germline V gene (reference sequence). The CDR3 spans 14 residues. V lost 3 bases and J 7 bases, leaving 12 bases between the germline ends. DNA of the CDR3: TGTGCCAGCAGCCAGGGATTCGGGCGCGGGGAGCTGTTTTTT. Its protein is CASSQGFGRGELFF.

This clonotype was recorded a few times. This chain connects TRBV5-1 to TRBJ2-1; 7 bases align to TRBD1. V lost 5 bases, J lost 15 bases, and 11 bases stayed unmatched. CDR3 length: 12 residues. Germline CDR1 is SGHRS and CDR2 is YFSETQ. The CDR3 reads CASRKETGDVFF. DNA of the CDR3: TGCGCCAGCAGGAAAGAAACAGGGGACGTGTTCTTC.

The chain carries TRBV20-1 and TRBJ2-3; a possible D gene is TRBD2 (6 bases). The V end lost 6 bases, the J end lost 3 bases, and 13 bases lay between the germline ends. The length of the CDR3 is 13 residues. Germline values: CDR1 DFQATT, CDR2 SNEGSKA (reference sequence). The CDR3, as DNA: TGCAGTGCCACCTTTGCGGGGACAGATACGCAGTATTTT. It translates to CSATFAGTDTQYF.

This chain joins TRBV20-1 and TRBJ2-3; TRBD1 might be the D (5 bases). The CDR3 loop spans 13 amino acids. Germline CDR1 reads DFQATT; CDR2 reads SNEGSKA (reference sequence). V lost 3 bases and J 5 bases, leaving 12 bases between the germline ends. The chain's CDR3 is CSASRQTGDTQYF. Written as DNA, the CDR3 is TGCAGTGCTAGCCGACAGACGGGAGATACGCAGTATTTT.

The chain recombines TRBV5-6 with TRBJ1-4, with D hard to call. The CDR3 runs 15 residues. V lost 2 bases and J lost 0, with 8 bases in between. The germline CDR1 and CDR2 sequences are SGHDT and YYEEEE. CDR3 amino acids: CASSFQTATNEKLFF. CDR3 bases: TGTGCCAGCAGCTTCCAGACTGCAACTAATGAAAAACTGTTTTTT.

The V gene is TRBV2, the J gene TRBJ1-6; D not resolved. Germline loops: CDR1 SNHLY, CDR2 FYNNEI. V lost 1 base and J 13 bases, leaving 5 bases between the germline ends. The CDR3 has 11 amino acids. The CDR3 reads CASSEDPPLHF. CDR3 sequence (DNA): TGTGCCAGCAGTGAAGATCCCCCCCTCCACTTT.

The chain recombines TRBV6-2 or TRBV6-3 with TRBJ1-6; 12 positions agree with TRBD1. The CDR3 is made up of 18 amino acids. Germline V gene sequence: CDR1 MNHEY, CDR2 SVGEGT. The J segment lost 7 bases and the V segment lost 6 bases, leaving 13 bases of the junction unmatched. The CDR3 is CASRTGTGGSFINSPLHF. CDR3 bases: TGTGCCAGCAGGACCGGGACAGGGGGCTCGTTTATCAATTCACCCCTCCACTTT.

The J gene is TRBJ1-3, the V gene TRBV20-1, with D maybe TRBD1 (6 bases). Trimming removed 3 bases at V and 8 bases at J, with 14 bases between. The CDR3 runs to 13 residues. The germline CDR1 and CDR2 sequences are DFQATT and SNEGSKA (reference sequence). CDR3 bases: TGCAGTGCTAGTCTACAGGGTCCGGACACCATATATTTT. This encodes CSASLQGPDTIYF.

This clonotype came up a few times. The DNA of the CDR3 is TGTGCCAGCAGGAATCCGGGGCGGACAGCTAAAAAACTGTTTTTT. As protein: CASRNPGRTAKKLFF. The chain recombines TRBV2 with TRBJ1-4; D perhaps matches TRBD1 (6 bases). V dropped 6 bases and J dropped 9 bases, with 20 bases sitting between them. Germline assignment: CDR1 SNHLY and CDR2 FYNNEI. CDR3 length equals 15 residues.

This clonotype has only a few counts. The CDR3 reads CASSSTFLSNQPQHF. The CDR3, as DNA: TGTGCCAGCAGCTCGACCTTCCTCAGCAATCAGCCCCAGCATTTT. The V gene is TRBV7-2, the J gene TRBJ1-5; the D is unclear. This CDR3 is built from 15 residues. V was cut by 4 bases and J by 1 base, with 11 bases left in between. Per the germline V gene, CDR1 is SGHTA and CDR2 is FQGNSA. Filled out from reference TRBV7-2 and TRBJ1-5, the complete variable domain reads GAGVSQSPSNKVTEKGKDVELRCDPISGHTALYWYRQSLGQGLEFLIYFQGNSAPDKSGLPSDRFSAERTGGSVSTLTIQRTQQEDSAVYLCASSSTFLSNQPQHFGDGTRLSIL.

This clonotype turned up a few times. The J gene is TRBJ2-7, the V gene TRBV4-1; 11 bases agree with TRBD1. CDR3 length equals 16 residues. The germline gives CDR1 MGHRA, CDR2 YSYEKL. With V trimmed by 5 bases and J by 3 bases, 9 bases remained unmatched. The CDR3 DNA sequence: TGCGCCAGCAGCTTACGACCGGGACAGGGGGGCTACGAGCAGTACTTC. Its translation is CASSLRPGQGGYEQYF.